This TCR beta chain originates from a study of control samples from healthy donors and cancer patients. This clone was seen once. The CDR3 extends over 20 amino acids. V was clipped by 5 bases and J by 7 bases; unmatched bases: 27. Germline V lookup: CDR1 SGHVS, CDR2 FQNEAQ. Assay used: immunoSEQ multiplex PCR; TCRdb lists only in-frame clones, some missing. This table has 150,000 to 200,000 clones, roughly 94% appearing once. Sequenced input: blood. The chain joins TRBV7-8 to TRBJ2-5, with 8 nucleotides matching TRBD2. This TCR was recovered from a woman aged 35 to 49 in good health. The chain's CDR3 is CASSPPLRLRTLSAGGTQYF. The CDR3, as DNA: TGTGCCAGCAGCCCCCCCCTTCGTCTAAGAACACTCTCGGCGGGAGGGACCCAGTACTTC.